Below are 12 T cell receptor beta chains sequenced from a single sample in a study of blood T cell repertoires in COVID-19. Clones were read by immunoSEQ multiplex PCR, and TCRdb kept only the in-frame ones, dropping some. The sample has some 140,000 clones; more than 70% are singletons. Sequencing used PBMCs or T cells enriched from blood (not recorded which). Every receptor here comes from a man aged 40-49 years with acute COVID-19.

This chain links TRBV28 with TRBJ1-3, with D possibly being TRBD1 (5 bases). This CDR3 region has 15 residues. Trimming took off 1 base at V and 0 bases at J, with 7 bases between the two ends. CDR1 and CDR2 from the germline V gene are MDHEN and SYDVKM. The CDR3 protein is CASSLLTDSGNTIYF. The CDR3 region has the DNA TGTGCCAGCAGTTTATTGACAGACTCTGGAAACACCATATATTTT. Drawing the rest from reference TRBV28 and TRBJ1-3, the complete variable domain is DVKVTQSSRYLVKRTGEKVFLECVQDMDHENMFWYRQDPGLGLRLIYFSYDVKMKEKGDIPEGYSVSREKKERFSLILESASTNQTSMYLCASSLLTDSGNTIYFGEGSWLTVV.

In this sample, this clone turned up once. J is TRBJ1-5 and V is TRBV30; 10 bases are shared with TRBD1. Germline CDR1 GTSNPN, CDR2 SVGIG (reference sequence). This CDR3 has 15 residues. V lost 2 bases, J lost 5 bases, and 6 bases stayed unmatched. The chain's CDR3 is CAWSLTGTGDQPQHF. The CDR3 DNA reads TGTGCCTGGAGTTTAACCGGGACAGGGGATCAGCCCCAGCATTTT.

CDR3 residues: CASSLSGRANQPQHF. The CDR3 nucleotides read TGTGCCAGCAGCTTATCGGGCAGGGCCAATCAGCCCCAGCATTTT. This chain links TRBV7-8 with TRBJ1-5, with a possible D match to TRBD1 (5 bases). Trimming took off 2 bases at V and 3 bases at J, with 11 bases between the two ends. This CDR3 region has 15 residues. Germline assignment: CDR1 SGHVS and CDR2 FQNEAQ.

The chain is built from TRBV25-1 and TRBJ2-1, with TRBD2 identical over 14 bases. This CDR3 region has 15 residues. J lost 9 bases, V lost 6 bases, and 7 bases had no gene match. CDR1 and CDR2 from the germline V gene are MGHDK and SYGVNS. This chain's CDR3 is CASRGLAGDLSEQFF. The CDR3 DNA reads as TGTGCCAGCAGGGGACTAGCGGGAGATTTGAGTGAGCAGTTCTTC. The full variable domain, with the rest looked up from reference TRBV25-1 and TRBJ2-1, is EADIYQTPRYLVIGTGKKITLECSQTMGHDKMYWYQQDPGMELHLIHYSYGVNSTEKGDLSSESTVSRIRTEHFPLTLESARPSHTSQYLCASRGLAGDLSEQFFGPGTRLTVL.

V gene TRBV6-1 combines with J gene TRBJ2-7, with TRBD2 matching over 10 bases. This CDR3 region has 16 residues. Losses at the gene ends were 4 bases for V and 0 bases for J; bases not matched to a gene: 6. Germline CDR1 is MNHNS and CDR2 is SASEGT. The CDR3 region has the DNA TGTGCCAGCAGTGGGGTAGCGGGGGGCCGCTCCTACGAGCAGTACTTC. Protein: CASSGVAGGRSYEQYF.

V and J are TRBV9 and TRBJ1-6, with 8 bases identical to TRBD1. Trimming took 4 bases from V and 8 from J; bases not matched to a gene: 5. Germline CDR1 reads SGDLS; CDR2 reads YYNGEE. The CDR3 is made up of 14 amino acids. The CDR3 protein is CASSLQGAHSPLHF. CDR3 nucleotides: TGTGCCAGCAGCCTTCAGGGGGCTCATTCACCCCTCCACTTT.

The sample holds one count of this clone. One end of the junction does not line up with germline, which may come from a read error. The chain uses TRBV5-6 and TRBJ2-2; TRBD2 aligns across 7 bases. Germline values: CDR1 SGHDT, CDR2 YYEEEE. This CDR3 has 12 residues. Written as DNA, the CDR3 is TGCTCGTCCTGGGGGGGCACCGGGGAGCTGTTTTTT. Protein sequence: CSSWGGTGELFF.

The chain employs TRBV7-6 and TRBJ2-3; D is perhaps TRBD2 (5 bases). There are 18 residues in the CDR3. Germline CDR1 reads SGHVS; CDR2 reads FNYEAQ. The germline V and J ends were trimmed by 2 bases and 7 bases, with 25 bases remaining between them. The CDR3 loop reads CASSLRRTEQQSQHTQYF. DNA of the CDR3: TGTGCCAGCAGCTTAAGAAGGACTGAGCAACAATCACAGCATACGCAGTATTTT.

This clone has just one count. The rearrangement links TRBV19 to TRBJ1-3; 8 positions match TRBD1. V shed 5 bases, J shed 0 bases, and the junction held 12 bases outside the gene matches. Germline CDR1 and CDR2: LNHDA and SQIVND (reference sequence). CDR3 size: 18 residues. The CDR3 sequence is CASSPKVGTGPSGNTIYF. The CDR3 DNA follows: TGTGCCAGTAGTCCAAAGGTCGGGACAGGCCCCTCTGGAAACACCATATATTTT.

Written as DNA, the CDR3 is TGTGCCACCAGCACCACAATACCCTTTAGCGGGAAGTCAGATACGCAGTATTTT. Amino acids: CATSTTIPFSGKSDTQYF. The chain uses TRBV15 and TRBJ2-3; 8 bases agree with TRBD2. In germline, CDR1 is LNHNV, CDR2 YYDKDF (reference sequence). The CDR3 sequence is 18 residues long. J gave up 4 bases and V 4 bases, and 16 bases lay outside the gene matches.

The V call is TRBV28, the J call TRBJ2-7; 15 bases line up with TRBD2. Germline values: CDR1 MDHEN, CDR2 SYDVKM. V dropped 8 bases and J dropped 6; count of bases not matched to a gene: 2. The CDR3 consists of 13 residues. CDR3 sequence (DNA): TGTGCCAGCCGGACTAGCGGGGGGGGCGAGCAGTACTTC. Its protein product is CASRTSGGGEQYF.

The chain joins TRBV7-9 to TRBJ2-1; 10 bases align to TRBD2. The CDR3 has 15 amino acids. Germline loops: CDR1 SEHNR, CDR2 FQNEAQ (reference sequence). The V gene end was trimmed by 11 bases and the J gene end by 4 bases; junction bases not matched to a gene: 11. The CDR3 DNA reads TGTGCCCCCAGGGGGAGCGGGAGGGCATACAATGAGCAGTTCTTC. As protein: CAPRGSGRAYNEQFF.